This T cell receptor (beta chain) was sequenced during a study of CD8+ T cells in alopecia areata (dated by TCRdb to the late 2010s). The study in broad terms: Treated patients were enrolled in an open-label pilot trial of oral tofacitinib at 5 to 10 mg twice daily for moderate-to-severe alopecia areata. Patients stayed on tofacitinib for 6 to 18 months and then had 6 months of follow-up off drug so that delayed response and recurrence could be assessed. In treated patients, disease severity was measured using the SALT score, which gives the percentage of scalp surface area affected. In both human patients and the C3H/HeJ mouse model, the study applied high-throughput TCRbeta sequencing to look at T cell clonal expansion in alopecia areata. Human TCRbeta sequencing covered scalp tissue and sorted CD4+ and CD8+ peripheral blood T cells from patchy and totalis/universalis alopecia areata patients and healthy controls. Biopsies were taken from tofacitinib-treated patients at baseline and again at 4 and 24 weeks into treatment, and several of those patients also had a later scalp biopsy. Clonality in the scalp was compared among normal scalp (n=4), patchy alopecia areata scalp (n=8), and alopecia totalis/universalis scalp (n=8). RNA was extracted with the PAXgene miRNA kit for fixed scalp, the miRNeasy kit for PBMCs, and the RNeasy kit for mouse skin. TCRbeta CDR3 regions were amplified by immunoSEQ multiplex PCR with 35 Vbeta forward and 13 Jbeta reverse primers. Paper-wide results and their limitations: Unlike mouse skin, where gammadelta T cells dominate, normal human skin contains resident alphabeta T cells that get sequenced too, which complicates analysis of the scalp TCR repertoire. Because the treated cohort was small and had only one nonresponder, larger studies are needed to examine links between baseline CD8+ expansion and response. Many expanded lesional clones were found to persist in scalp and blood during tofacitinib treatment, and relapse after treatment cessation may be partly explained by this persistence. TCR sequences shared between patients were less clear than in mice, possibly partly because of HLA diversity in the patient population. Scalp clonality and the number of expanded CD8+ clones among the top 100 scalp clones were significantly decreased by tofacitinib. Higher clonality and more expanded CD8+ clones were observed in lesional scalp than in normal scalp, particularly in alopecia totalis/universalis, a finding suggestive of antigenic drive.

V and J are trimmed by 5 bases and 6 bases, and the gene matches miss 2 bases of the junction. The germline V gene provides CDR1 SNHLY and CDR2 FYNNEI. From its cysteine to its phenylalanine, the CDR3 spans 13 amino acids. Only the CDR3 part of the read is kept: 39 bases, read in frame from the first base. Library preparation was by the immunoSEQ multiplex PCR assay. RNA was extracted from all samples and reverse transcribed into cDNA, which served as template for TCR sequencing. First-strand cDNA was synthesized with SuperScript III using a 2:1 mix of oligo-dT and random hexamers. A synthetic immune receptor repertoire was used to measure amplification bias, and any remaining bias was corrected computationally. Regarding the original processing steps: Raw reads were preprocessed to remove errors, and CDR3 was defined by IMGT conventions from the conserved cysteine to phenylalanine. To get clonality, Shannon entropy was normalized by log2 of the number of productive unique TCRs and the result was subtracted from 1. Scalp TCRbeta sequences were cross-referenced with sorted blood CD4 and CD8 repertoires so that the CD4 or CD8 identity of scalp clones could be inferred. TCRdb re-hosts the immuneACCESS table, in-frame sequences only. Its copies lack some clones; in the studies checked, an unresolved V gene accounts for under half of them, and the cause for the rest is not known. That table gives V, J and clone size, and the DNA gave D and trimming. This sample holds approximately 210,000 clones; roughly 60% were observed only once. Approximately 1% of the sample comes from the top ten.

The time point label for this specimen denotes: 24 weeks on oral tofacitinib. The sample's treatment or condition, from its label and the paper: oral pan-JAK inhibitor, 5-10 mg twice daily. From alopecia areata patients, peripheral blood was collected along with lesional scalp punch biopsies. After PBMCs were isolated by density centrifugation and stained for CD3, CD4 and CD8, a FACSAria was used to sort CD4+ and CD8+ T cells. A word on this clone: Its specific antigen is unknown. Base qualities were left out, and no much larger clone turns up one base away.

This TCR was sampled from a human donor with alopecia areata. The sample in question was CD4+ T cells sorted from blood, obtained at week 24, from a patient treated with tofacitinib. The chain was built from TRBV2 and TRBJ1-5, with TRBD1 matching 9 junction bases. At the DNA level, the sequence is TGTGCCAGCAGTCGGGACAGGGCTCAGCCCCAGCATTTT. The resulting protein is CASSRDRAQPQHF. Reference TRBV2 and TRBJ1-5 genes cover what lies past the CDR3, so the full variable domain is EPEVTQTPSHQVTQMGQEVILRCVPISNHLYFYWYRQILGQKVEFLVSFYNNEISEKSEIFDDQFSVERPDGSNFTLKIRSTKLEDSAMYFCASSRDRAQPQHFGDGTRLSIL.